The 20 T cell receptor beta chains given below trace back to one sample, sequenced in a study of T cell responses to AZD1222 COVID-19 vaccine. Profiled with immunoSEQ multiplex PCR; TCRdb holds only in-frame clones, not every one. Here the sample spans 95,000 to 120,000 clones, approximately 89% being singletons. The source material was peripheral blood, sampled 28 days after the second AZD1222 dose. These receptors were taken from an adult who received the AZD1222 COVID-19 vaccine.

This chain uses TRBV19 with TRBJ1-2, with TRBD1 matching 9 bases. With V trimmed by 9 bases and J by 6 bases, 14 bases remained unmatched. Germline assignment: CDR1 LNHDA and CDR2 SQIVND (reference sequence). The CDR3 runs 15 residues. CDR3 nucleotide sequence: TGTGCCAGCCAGCTTGGGACAGGGCCCTTCCATGGCTACACCTTC. Protein: CASQLGTGPFHGYTF.

The chain has TRBV9 and TRBJ2-2; D is unresolved. Trimming shortened V by 0 bases and J by 6 bases, and 3 bases separated the two germline ends. CDR3 size: 12 residues. CDR1 is SGDLS, CDR2 YYNGEE, per germline. This chain's CDR3 is CASSVVAGELFF. The CDR3 coding sequence is TGTGCCAGCAGCGTAGTCGCCGGGGAGCTGTTTTTT.

This rearrangement joins TRBV7-2 to TRBJ1-5; D is undetermined. V lost 5 bases and J 2 bases, leaving 16 bases between the germline ends. Germline CDR1 reads SGHTA; CDR2 reads FQGNSA. The CDR3 runs 16 residues. Written as DNA, the CDR3 is TGTGCCAGCAGCCCCCGAGTCGAAGTTGGCAATCAGCCCCAGCATTTT. Translated: CASSPRVEVGNQPQHF. Based on the CDR3 plus reference TRBV7-2 and TRBJ1-5, the full variable domain is GAGVSQSPSNKVTEKGKDVELRCDPISGHTALYWYRQSLGQGLEFLIYFQGNSAPDKSGLPSDRFSAERTGGSVSTLTIQRTQQEDSAVYLCASSPRVEVGNQPQHFGDGTRLSIL.

The chain uses TRBV28 and TRBJ2-1; D not certain. Trimming shortened V by 5 bases and J by 8 bases, and 7 bases separated the two germline ends. CDR1 and CDR2 (germline): MDHEN, SYDVKM. This CDR3 is built from 11 residues. CDR3 DNA: TGTGCCAGCAGTGTCGCCGATGAGCAGTTCTTC. Encoded protein: CASSVADEQFF. The full variable domain, completed using reference TRBV28 and TRBJ2-1, is DVKVTQSSRYLVKRTGEKVFLECVQDMDHENMFWYRQDPGLGLRLIYFSYDVKMKEKGDIPEGYSVSREKKERFSLILESASTNQTSMYLCASSVADEQFFGPGTRLTVL.

The CDR3 DNA reads TGTGCCAGCAGCTTAATCGGTGGGAACACTGAAGCTTTCTTT. It yields the protein CASSLIGGNTEAFF. The chain has TRBV7-3 and TRBJ1-1; D gene unclear. Trimming pared 1 base from V and 1 base from J, leaving 7 bases between. The length of the CDR3 is 14 residues. In germline, CDR1 is SGHTA, CDR2 FQGTGA.

Details on this clone: One junction end does not reproduce the germline sequence, and a read error may be involved. This chain connects TRBV7-2 to TRBJ1-1; D not certain. Germline V gene sequence: CDR1 SGHTA, CDR2 FQGNSA. The CDR3 totals 13 residues. The CDR3 coding sequence is TGTGCCAACAGCCCCCGCCTGAACACTGAAGCTTTCTTT. Its translation: CANSPRLNTEAFF.

The table lists this clone with a count of one. V usage is TRBV20-1 and J usage is TRBJ2-3; D is uncertain. This CDR3 region has 11 residues. CDR1 and CDR2 from the germline V gene are DFQATT and SNEGSKA (reference sequence). Between the trimmed V and J ends, which lost 6 bases and 7 bases, there was a span of 11 bases. Here the CDR3 DNA reads TGCAGTGCCCCCTCATTGTATACGCAGTATTTT. Protein: CSAPSLYTQYF.

The chain joins TRBV11-3 to TRBJ2-1; 11 nucleotides agree with TRBD2. The CDR3 length is 13 residues. The germline V gene has CDR1 SGHNT and CDR2 YENEEA. The V and J ends lost 4 bases and 9 bases, in that order; junction bases with no gene match: 2. The CDR3 sequence: CASSSTSGGEQFF. The CDR3 DNA reads as TGTGCCAGCAGCTCCACTAGCGGGGGTGAGCAGTTCTTC.

J is TRBJ2-3 and V is TRBV6-2 or TRBV6-3; 15 bases map to TRBD2. Germline CDR1 MNHEY, CDR2 SVGEGT. V shed 5 bases, J shed 2 bases, and the junction held 8 bases outside the gene matches. The CDR3 totals 18 residues. The CDR3 region is CASSHLGTSGGNTDTQYF. Written as DNA, the CDR3 is TGTGCCAGCAGTCACCTCGGGACTAGCGGGGGGAACACAGATACGCAGTATTTT.

V gene TRBV10-3 combines with J gene TRBJ2-7; TRBD2 agrees at 8 bases. Unmatched junction bases numbered 8, after V lost 0 bases and J lost 7 bases. CDR1 ENHRY and CDR2 SYGVKD come from the germline V gene. CDR3 size: 15 residues. The CDR3 here is CAISESSGTPREQYF. Written as DNA, the CDR3 is TGTGCCATCAGTGAGTCTAGCGGGACACCTCGGGAGCAGTACTTC.

This clone appeared once. CDR3 DNA sequence: TGTGCCAGCAGTTTCGGGGGGGGAAACACCATATATTTT. Amino acids: CASSFGGGNTIYF. The chain couples TRBV12-3 or TRBV12-4 to TRBJ1-3, with a tentative D call TRBD1 (5 bases). Trimming stripped 3 bases from V and 4 bases from J, with 7 bases between. This CDR3 region has 13 residues.

V is TRBV3-1 (or the pseudogene TRBV3-2) and J is TRBJ1-5; no firm D call. The V and J ends lost 2 bases and 0 bases respectively, with 17 bases between them. CDR3 length equals 18 residues. The germline V gene encodes CDR1 LGHDT and CDR2 YNNKEL (reference sequence). In DNA form, the CDR3 reads TGTGCCAGCAGCCAATGGTATCGTCCTCTTTATAGCAATCAGCCCCAGCATTTT. Translation: CASSQWYRPLYSNQPQHF.

V and J are TRBV6-1 and TRBJ2-1; TRBD2 matches 7 bases. Germline CDR1 is MNHNS and CDR2 is SASEGT. The CDR3 spans 17 residues. Trimming cost V 3 bases and J 2 bases; bases outside gene matches: 10. CDR3 DNA sequence: TGTGCCAGCAGTGACATCGGGACTACGATTACCTACAATGAGCAGTTCTTC. Its protein is CASSDIGTTITYNEQFF.

The V and J genes are TRBV15 and TRBJ2-2; 7 bases match TRBD1. Germline lookup yields CDR1 LNHNV and CDR2 YYDKDF (reference sequence). CDR3 length: 19 residues. V lost 1 base, J lost 0 bases, and 11 bases stayed unmatched. The DNA for the CDR3 is TGTGCCACCAGCAGAGCTTTCTATCCGGGACAGTCGAACACCGGGGAGCTGTTTTTT. Amino acid sequence: CATSRAFYPGQSNTGELFF.

This clone was seen only once. The V call is TRBV6-5, the J call TRBJ1-4, with D hard to call. This CDR3 has 13 residues. Deletions cut 8 bases from V and 4 bases from J, with 11 bases between. Per the germline V gene, CDR1 is MNHEY and CDR2 is SVGAGI. The CDR3 coding sequence is TGTGCCAGCGCCCCAGGCCTTAATGAAAAACTGTTTTTT. Translation gives CASAPGLNEKLFF.

V is TRBV7-2 and J is TRBJ1-5; 8 bases are a match to TRBD1. V gave up 1 base and J gave up 1 base; unmatched junction bases: 0. From germline, CDR1 is SGHTA and CDR2 FQGNSA. The CDR3 has 15 residues. CDR3 DNA sequence: TGTGCCAGCAGCTTAGGACAGGGGAGCAATCAGCCCCAGCATTTT. Protein product: CASSLGQGSNQPQHF.

The rearrangement links TRBV4-2 to TRBJ2-6; 9 nucleotides agree with TRBD1. The ends lost 7 bases at V and 0 bases at J; junction bases unmatched: 4. The CDR3 totals 16 residues. Germline-derived CDR1 and CDR2 are LGHNA and YNFKEQ. CDR3 bases: TGTGCCAGCACGACAGGGGGGCCCTCTGGGGCCAACGTCCTGACTTTC. This gives the protein CASTTGGPSGANVLTF.

The chain couples TRBV5-1 to TRBJ2-2; D gene uncertain. Germline V lookup: CDR1 SGHRS, CDR2 YFSETQ. The V end lost 4 bases, the J end lost 1 base, and 14 bases lay between the germline ends. The CDR3 has 16 amino acids. The CDR3 spells CASSDGTSGNTGELFF. CDR3 sequence (DNA): TGCGCCAGCAGCGACGGTACGTCAGGGAACACCGGGGAGCTGTTTTTT.

The CDR3 here is CASSLGQAGSTDTQYF. In DNA form, the CDR3 reads TGTGCCAGCAGCTTAGGACAGGCGGGAAGCACAGATACGCAGTATTTT. This rearrangement joins TRBV5-4 to TRBJ2-3, with a tentative D call TRBD1 (7 bases). V was pared by 2 bases and J by 0 bases, with 13 bases between. The germline V gene encodes CDR1 SGHNT and CDR2 YYREEE (reference sequence). This CDR3 is built from 16 residues.

The J gene is TRBJ2-7, the V gene TRBV4-3; D unresolved. V lost 0 bases, J lost 2 bases, and 8 bases lay in between. The CDR3 is made up of 14 amino acids. Germline values: CDR1 LGHNA, CDR2 YSLEER. This CDR3 reads CASSQDRATYEQYF. The CDR3 DNA follows: TGCGCCAGCAGCCAAGATCGGGCCACCTACGAGCAGTACTTC.